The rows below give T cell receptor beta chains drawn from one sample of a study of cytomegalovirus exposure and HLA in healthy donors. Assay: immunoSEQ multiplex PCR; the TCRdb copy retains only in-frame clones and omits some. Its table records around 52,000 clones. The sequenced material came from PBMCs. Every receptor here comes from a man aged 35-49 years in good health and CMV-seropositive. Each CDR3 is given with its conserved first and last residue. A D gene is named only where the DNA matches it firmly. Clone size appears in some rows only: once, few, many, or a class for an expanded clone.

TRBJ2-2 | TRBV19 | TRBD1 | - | TGTGCCAGGCGGGGACAGGCGGCAAGCAGGGGGAGGACGAACACCGGGGAGCTGTTTTTT | CARRGQAASRGRTNTGELFF
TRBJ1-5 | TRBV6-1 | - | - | TGTGCCAGCAGTTTCGACTGGAATAGCAATCAGCCCCAGCATTTT | CASSFDWNSNQPQHF
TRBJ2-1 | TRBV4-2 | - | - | TGTGCCAGCAGCAACGGACTTTACAATGAGCAGTTCTTC | CASSNGLYNEQFF
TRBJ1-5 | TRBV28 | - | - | TGTGCCAGCAGTTTCCGGGGAGGTCAGCCCCAGCATTTT | CASSFRGGQPQHF
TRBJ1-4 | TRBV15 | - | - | TGTGCCACCAGCAGATCTCCGGCGGGTAGCAATGAAAAACTGTTTTTT | CATSRSPAGSNEKLFF
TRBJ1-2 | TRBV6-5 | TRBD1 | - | TGTGCCAGCAGTCAAGGGACAGCGGCGGGCTACACCTTC | CASSQGTAAGYTF
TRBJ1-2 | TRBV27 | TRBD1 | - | TGTGCCAGCAGCCCCACAGAGACAGGGGGCAATTGGTATGGCTACACCTTC | CASSPTETGGNWYGYTF
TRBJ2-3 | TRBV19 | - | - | TGTGCCAGTAGTATAGGACTACTCACAGATACGCAGTATTTT | CASSIGLLTDTQYF
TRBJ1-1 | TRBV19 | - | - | TGTGCCAGTCGGTTTTACACTGAAGCTTTCTTT | CASRFYTEAFF
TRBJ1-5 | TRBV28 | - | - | TGTGCCAGCAGTTTAAGGGGTGGGGAAACAGGTCAGCCCCAGCATTTT | CASSLRGGETGQPQHF
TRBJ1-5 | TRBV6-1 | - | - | TGTGCCAGCAGTGAAAGCTGGAATCAGCCCCAGCATTTT | CASSESWNQPQHF
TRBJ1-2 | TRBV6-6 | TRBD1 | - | TGTGCCAGCAGTGCCCTGACAGGGCGCTATGGCTACACCTTC | CASSALTGRYGYTF
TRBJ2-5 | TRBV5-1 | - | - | TGCGCCAGCAGCTTGGTAGGGGGTGGAGAGACCCAGTACTTC | CASSLVGGGETQYF
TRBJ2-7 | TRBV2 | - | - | TGTGCCAGCATTCGGCGGGGGCCCTACGAGCAGTACTTC | CASIRRGPYEQYF
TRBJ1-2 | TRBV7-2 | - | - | TGTGCCAGCAGCCCTTACAGCTATGGCTACACCTTC | CASSPYSYGYTF
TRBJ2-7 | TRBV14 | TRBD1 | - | TGTGCCAGCAGCCAACTCCGGGACAGGGCCTACGAGCAGTACTTC | CASSQLRDRAYEQYF
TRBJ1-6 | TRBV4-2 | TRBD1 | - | TGTGCCAGCAGCCAGGGGACAGGGGAATATAATTCACCCCTCCACTTT | CASSQGTGEYNSPLHF
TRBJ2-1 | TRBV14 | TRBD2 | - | TGTGCCAGCAGCCTGACGGCGAGCGGGGATGAGCAGTTCTTC | CASSLTASGDEQFF
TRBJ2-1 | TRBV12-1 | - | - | TGTGCCAGCAGCTTTGCGCTAATTACTAGCGGGAGCAGTGAGCAGTTCTTC | CASSFALITSGSSEQFF
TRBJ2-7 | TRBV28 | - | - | TGTGCCAGCACGGGGAAGTACGAGCAGTACTTC | CASTGKYEQYF
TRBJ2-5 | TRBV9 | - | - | TGTGCCAGCAGCCCCCCCGGAGGCGGGGAGACCCAGTACTTC | CASSPPGGGETQYF
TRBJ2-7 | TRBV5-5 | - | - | TGTGCCAGCAGCTTTGGCGAAGGGGGAGAGGTGCAGTACTTC | CASSFGEGGEVQYF
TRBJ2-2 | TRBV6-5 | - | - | TGTGCCAGCAGTTACGAGTACAGAAACACCGGGGAGCTGTTTTTT | CASSYEYRNTGELFF
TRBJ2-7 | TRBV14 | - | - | TGTGCCAGCAGCCCCTGGGGGACGGGACACTCCTACGAGCGGTACTTC | CASSPWGTGHSYERYF
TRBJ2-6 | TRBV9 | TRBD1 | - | TGTGCCAGCAGCTACAGACAGGGGAACTCTGGGGCCAACGTCCTGACTTTC | CASSYRQGNSGANVLTF
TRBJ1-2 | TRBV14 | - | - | TGTGCCAGCAGCCCGCAACGAGCGCAGGGCTATGGCTACACCTTC | CASSPQRAQGYGYTF
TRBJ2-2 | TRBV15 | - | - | TGTGCCACCAGCAGCGGTATGGCCCGGGGGTCCGCCGGGGAGCTGTTTTTT | CATSSGMARGSAGELFF
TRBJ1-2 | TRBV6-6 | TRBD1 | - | TGTGCCAGCAGTTACGGGACAGACTATGGCTACACCTTC | CASSYGTDYGYTF
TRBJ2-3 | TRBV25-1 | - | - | TGTGCCAGCAAGGGGTCTGGCACAGATACGCAGTATTTT | CASKGSGTDTQYF
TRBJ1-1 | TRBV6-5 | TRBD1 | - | TGTGCCAGCAGTCAGGGGGATTTGGTTACTGAAGCTTTCTTT | CASSQGDLVTEAFF
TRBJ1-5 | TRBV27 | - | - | TGTGCCAGCAGTTTGGGGGCGGGTGGCAATCAGCCCCAGCATTTT | CASSLGAGGNQPQHF
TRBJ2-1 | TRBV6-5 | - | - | TGTGCCAGCAGTTCCCAGGCGCGAGCCGATTTGGAGCAGTTCTTC | CASSSQARADLEQFF
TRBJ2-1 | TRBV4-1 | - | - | TGCGCCAGCAGCCAAGATGGTCGGTGGAGCTCCTACAATGAGCAGTTCTTC | CASSQDGRWSSYNEQFF
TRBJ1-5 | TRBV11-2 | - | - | TGTGCCAGCAGCTTAGATCTGGGCCGAAATCAGCCCCAGCATTTT | CASSLDLGRNQPQHF
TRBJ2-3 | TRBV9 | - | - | TGTGCCAGCAGCACCCGAGGGGGGGAGTGGGGCCTCACAGATACGCAGTATTTT | CASSTRGGEWGLTDTQYF
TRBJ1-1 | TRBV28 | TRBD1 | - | TGTGCCAGCAGTTTAACAAGGATAGGCAGGGGGCTCGACACTGAAGCTTTCTTT | CASSLTRIGRGLDTEAFF
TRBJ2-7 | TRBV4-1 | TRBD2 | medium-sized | TGCGCCAGCAGTAACTGTAGCGGGAGACTCCGATACGAGCAGTACTTC | CASSNCSGRLRYEQYF